This entry is about one TCR beta chain. No antigen is known for it. This entry is derived from a study of OX40 agonist ivuxolimab in advanced cancers. Background on the study: Patients enrolled in dose escalation were diagnosed with hepatocellular carcinoma, melanoma, renal cell or head and neck cancer. The group had a mean age of around 60 years, ranged from roughly 23 to 79, and was 80% to 90% male.

General study findings and limits: Partial responders receiving 0.1-3.0 mg/kg showed among the lowest clonal expansion. CD4+ T cells averaged fewer expanded clones than CD8+ T cells.

In germline, CDR1 is LGHNA, CDR2 YNFKEQ. The length of the CDR3 is 14 residues. Using immunoSEQ multiplex PCR, the repertoire was profiled, and TCRdb retains in-frame clones only, with some absent. This sample has tens of thousands of clones; around 83% occur once, and the top ten carry about 0.65%. This sequence was found in an adult with an advanced solid tumor such as melanoma, head and neck, liver or kidney cancer. This rearrangement joins TRBV4-2 to TRBJ2-5; D is unresolved. The J call may be faulty, since TRBJ2-7 better matches the DNA end. Sequencing used CD4+ or CD8+ T cells sorted from blood, obtained in a trial of the OX40 agonist ivuxolimab. CDR3 sequence: CASSQDLSAYEQYF. The CDR3 nucleotides are TGTGCCAGCAGCCAAGACCTGTCTGCCTACGAGCAGTACTTC.